This T cell receptor (beta chain) appears in the sequencing data of a study of T cell repertoires in cytomegalovirus infection. Study-wide context: From public TCR beta signatures came an indication of both CMV infection and matching HLA type.

TCRdb passed the reads through MiXCR, listing each CDR3 protein once. The sample holds 110,000 to 150,000 distinct CDR3 sequences, about 6.3% seen once. Study findings and constraints: Frequencies of public TCR beta families were cumulated, and this identified carriers of CMV plus the relevant HLA. The ex vivo response showed dominance by HLA-C-restricted CMV-specific TCR beta clonotypes.

A remark on this clonotype: Its matching antigen is unknown.

The sequencing sample was made of PBMCs. This clonotype was obtained from a human donor in good health (CMV status not recorded). Some clones in this sample may be carry-over from other donors' samples.

CDR3 region: CASSTSLYEQYF. In DNA form, the CDR3 reads TGTGCCAGCAGTACAAGTCTCTACGAGCAGTACTTC. This rearrangement joins TRBV6-2 or TRBV6-3 to TRBJ2-7; no reliable D call. Germline CDR1 reads MNHEY; CDR2 reads SVGEGT. Trimming removed 5 bases at V and 3 bases at J, with 8 bases between. CDR3 size: 12 residues.